Sequencing of this T cell receptor beta chain was carried out in a study of naive and memory T cell subsets. An equimolar mix of two oligonucleotides served as the beta constant-region primer for TRBC1 and TRBC2. Four rounds of PCR amplified the ligated cDNA using nested alpha and beta constant-region primers plus SP2. From the UMI-ligation and nested PCR reads, TCRdb called clonotypes with MiXCR, one entry per CDR3 protein. The repertoire holds 9,700 or so distinct CDR3 sequences, with 4.5% to 7% as singletons. Study results and caveats: In CD4 and CD8 cells, diversity dropped from naive through EMRA. Naive and memory subsets had different power law exponents for TCR abundance.

The germline V gene encodes CDR1 DFQATT and CDR2 SNEGSKA (reference sequence). There are 14 residues in the CDR3. The V gene end was trimmed by 0 bases and the J gene end by 15 bases; junction bases not matched to a gene: 13. This clonotype was seen ten or more times. Its specificity is not known. The chain carries TRBV20-1 and TRBJ1-4; TRBD1 matches 7 bases. The sample comprised CD4+ TEMRA cells from blood. Subset given: effector memory re-expressing CD45RA, CD45RA+ CD27-. The TCR comes from a human donor in good health. CDR3 DNA: TGCAGTGCTAGAGATGGAGACAGGGTCGGCGTATTGTTTTTT. This sequence encodes CSARDGDRVGVLFF.